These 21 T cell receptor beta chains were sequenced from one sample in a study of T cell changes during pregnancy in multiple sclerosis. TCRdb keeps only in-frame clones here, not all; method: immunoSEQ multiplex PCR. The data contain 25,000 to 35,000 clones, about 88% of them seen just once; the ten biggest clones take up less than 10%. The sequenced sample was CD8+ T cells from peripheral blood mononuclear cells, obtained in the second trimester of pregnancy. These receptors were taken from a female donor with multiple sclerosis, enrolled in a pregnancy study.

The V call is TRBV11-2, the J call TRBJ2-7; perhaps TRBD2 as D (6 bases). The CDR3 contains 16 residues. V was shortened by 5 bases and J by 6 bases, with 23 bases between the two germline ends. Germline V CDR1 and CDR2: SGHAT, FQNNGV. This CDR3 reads CASSPTFGTGVGEQYF. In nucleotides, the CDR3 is TGTGCCAGCAGCCCCACTTTTGGGACTGGAGTGGGCGAGCAGTACTTC.

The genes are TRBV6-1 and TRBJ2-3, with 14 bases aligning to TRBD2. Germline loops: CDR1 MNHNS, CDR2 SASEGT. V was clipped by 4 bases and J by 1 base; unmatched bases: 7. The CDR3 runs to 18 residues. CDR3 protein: CASSGRTSGGPRTDTQYF. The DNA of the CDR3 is TGTGCCAGCAGTGGGAGGACTAGCGGGGGGCCGCGCACAGATACGCAGTATTTT.

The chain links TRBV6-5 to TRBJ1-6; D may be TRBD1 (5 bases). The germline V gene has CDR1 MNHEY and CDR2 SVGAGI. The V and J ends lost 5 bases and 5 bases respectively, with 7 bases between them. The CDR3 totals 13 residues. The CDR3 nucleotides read TGTGCCAGCAGTGAACAGGATAATTCACCCCTCCACTTT. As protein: CASSEQDNSPLHF.

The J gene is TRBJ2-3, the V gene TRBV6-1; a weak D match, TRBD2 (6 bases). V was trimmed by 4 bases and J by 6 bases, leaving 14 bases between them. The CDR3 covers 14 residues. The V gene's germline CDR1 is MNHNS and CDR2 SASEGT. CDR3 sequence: CASSGGTGPDTQYF. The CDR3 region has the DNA TGTGCCAGCAGTGGCGGGACTGGCCCGGATACGCAGTATTTT.

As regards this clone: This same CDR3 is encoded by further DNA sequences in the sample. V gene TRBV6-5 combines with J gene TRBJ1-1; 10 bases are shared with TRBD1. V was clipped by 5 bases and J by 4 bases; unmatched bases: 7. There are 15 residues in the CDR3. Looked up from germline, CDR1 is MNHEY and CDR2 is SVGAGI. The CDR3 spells CASSPGTGVGTEAFF. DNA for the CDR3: TGTGCCAGCAGTCCCGGGACAGGGGTGGGCACTGAAGCTTTCTTT.

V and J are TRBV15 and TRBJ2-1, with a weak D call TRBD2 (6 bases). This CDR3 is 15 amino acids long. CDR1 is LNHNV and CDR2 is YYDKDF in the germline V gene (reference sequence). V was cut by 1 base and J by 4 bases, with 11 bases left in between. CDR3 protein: CATSRVLEGYNEQFF. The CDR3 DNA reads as TGTGCCACCAGCAGAGTCTTGGAGGGGTACAATGAGCAGTTCTTC.

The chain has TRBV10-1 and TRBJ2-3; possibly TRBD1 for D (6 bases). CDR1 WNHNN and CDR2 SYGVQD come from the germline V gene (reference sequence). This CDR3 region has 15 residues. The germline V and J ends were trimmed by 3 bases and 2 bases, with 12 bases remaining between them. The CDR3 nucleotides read TGCGCCAGCAGTGAAGGCGCAGGGGCCACAGATACGCAGTATTTT. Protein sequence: CASSEGAGATDTQYF.

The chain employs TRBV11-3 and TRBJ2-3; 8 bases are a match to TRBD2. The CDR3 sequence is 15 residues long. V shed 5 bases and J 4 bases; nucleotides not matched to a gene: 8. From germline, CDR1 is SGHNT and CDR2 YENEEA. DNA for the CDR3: TGTGCCAGCAGCCCCGGACTAGCAAGCCCAGATACGCAGTATTTT. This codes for CASSPGLASPDTQYF.

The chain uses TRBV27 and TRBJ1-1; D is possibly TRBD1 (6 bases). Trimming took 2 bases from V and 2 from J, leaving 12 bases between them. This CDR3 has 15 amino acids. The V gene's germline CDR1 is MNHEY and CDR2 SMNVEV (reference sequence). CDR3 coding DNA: TGTGCCAGCAGTTTAACCACAGGGCTAAACACTGAAGCTTTCTTT. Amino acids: CASSLTTGLNTEAFF.

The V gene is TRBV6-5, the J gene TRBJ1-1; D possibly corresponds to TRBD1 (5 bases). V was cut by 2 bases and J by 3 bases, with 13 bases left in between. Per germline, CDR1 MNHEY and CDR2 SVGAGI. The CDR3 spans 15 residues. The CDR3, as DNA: TGTGCCAGCAGTTACCTGCGGGGAGGGGACACTGAAGCTTTCTTT. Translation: CASSYLRGGDTEAFF.

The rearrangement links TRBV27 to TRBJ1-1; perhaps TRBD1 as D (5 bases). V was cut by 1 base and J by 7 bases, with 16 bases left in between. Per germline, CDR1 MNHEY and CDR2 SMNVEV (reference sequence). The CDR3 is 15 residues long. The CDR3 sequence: CASSLYPGPASEAFF. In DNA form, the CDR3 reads TGTGCCAGCAGTTTATACCCAGGGCCCGCCAGTGAAGCTTTCTTT.

The CDR3 spells CAISDVSTPGEGYTF. DNA for the CDR3: TGTGCCATCAGTGATGTATCGACCCCCGGGGAGGGCTACACCTTC. The chain has TRBV10-3 and TRBJ1-2; D is ambiguous. The germline CDR1 and CDR2 sequences are ENHRY and SYGVKD. This CDR3 comprises 15 residues. The V gene lost 3 bases and the J gene lost 8 bases, with 19 bases spanning the gap.

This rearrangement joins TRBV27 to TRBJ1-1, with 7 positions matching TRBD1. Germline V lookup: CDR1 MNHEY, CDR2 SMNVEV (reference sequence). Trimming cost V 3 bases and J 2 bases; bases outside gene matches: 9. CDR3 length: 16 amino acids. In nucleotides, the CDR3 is TGTGCCAGCAGTTTGTCTCCGACAGGGTATAACACTGAAGCTTTCTTT. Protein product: CASSLSPTGYNTEAFF.

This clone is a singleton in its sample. CDR3 loop: CSVAPTGSYGYTF. Written as DNA, the CDR3 is TGCAGCGTCGCCCCGACAGGGAGCTATGGCTACACCTTC. This rearrangement joins TRBV29-1 to TRBJ1-2, with 7 bases identical to TRBD1. Germline-derived CDR1 and CDR2 are SQVTM and ANQGSEA. V shed 6 bases and J 4 bases; nucleotides not matched to a gene: 8. The CDR3 runs to 13 residues.

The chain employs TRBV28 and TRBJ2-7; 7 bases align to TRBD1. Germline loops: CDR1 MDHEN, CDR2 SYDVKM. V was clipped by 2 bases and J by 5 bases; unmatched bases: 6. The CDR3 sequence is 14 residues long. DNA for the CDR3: TGTGCCAGCAGTTTAATAGGGGGCCCGGACGAGCAGTACTTC. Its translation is CASSLIGGPDEQYF.

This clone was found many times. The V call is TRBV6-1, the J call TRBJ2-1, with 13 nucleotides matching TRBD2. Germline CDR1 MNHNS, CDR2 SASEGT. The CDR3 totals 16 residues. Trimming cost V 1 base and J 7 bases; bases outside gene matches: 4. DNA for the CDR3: TGTGCCAGCAGTGAAGAACTAGCGGGGGGGGGTAATGAGCAGTTCTTC. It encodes CASSEELAGGGNEQFF.

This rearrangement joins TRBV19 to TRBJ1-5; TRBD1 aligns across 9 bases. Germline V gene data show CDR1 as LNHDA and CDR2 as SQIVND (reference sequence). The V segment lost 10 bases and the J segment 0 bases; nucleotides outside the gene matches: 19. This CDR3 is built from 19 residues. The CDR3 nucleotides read TGTGCCACTAAGGGCTACTTCGGACAGGGGAGTTATAGCAATCAGCCCCAGCATTTT. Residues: CATKGYFGQGSYSNQPQHF.

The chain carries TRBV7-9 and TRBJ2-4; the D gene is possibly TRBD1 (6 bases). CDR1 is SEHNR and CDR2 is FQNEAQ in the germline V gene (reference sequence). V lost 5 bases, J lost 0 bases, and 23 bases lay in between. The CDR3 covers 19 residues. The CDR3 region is CASSRPPTGPLIAKNIQYF. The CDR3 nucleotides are TGTGCCAGCAGCAGACCCCCGACAGGTCCGCTAATAGCCAAAAACATTCAGTACTTC.

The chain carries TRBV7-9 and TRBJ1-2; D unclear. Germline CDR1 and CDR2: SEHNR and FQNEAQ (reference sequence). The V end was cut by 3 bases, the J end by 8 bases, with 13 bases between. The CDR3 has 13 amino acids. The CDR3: CASSFQPLSGYTF. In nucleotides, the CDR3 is TGTGCCAGCAGCTTTCAACCACTCTCGGGCTACACCTTC.

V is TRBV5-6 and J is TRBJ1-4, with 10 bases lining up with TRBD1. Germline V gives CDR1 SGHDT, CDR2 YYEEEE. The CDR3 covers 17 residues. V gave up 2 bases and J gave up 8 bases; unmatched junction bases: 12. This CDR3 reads CASSFLSRTGGLEKLFF. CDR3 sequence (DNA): TGTGCCAGCAGCTTCCTTAGCAGGACAGGGGGGTTAGAAAAACTGTTTTTT.

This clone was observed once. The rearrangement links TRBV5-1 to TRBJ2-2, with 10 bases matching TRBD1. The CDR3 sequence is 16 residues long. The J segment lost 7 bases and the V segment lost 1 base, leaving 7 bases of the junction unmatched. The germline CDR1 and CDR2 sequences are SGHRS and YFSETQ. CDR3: CASSLSKGQGSGELFF. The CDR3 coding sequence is TGCGCCAGCAGCTTGAGTAAGGGACAGGGGAGCGGGGAGCTGTTTTTT.